This T cell receptor (beta chain) was captured in a study of cytomegalovirus exposure and HLA in healthy donors. PCR employed 60 Vbeta and 13 Jbeta primers. Assay: immunoSEQ multiplex PCR; the TCRdb copy retains only in-frame clones and omits some. There are roughly 180,000 clones in the sample; approximately 85% occur only once, and roughly 1.4% lies in the top ten. Trimming pared 1 base from V and 0 bases from J, leaving 10 bases between. The germline V gene has CDR1 SGHKS and CDR2 YYEKEE (reference sequence). The CDR3 runs to 15 residues. The sequence was obtained from a girl under 18 in good health and CMV-seropositive. Sequenced input: PBMCs. The chain joins TRBV5-5 to TRBJ1-2; D gene unclear. This chain's CDR3 is CASSLPPGSNYGYTF. DNA of the CDR3: TGTGCCAGCAGCTTGCCTCCCGGTTCTAACTATGGCTACACCTTC.